This T cell receptor (beta chain) was captured in a study of T cell responses to AZD1222 COVID-19 vaccine. TCRdb's table, derived via immunoSEQ multiplex PCR, lists solely in-frame clones and lacks some. The sample yields around 130,000 clones, more than 85% seen once. The sample holds one count of this clone. At one end the junction does not follow the germline gene, possibly because of a read error. The germline V gene encodes CDR1 LGHNA and CDR2 YSLEER. This CDR3 contains 14 residues. The chain combines TRBV4-3 with TRBJ1-1, with TRBD1 matching 8 bases. This material consisted of peripheral blood, taken 28 days after the second AZD1222 dose. The clonotype originates from an adult who received the AZD1222 COVID-19 vaccine. CDR3 sequence: CASSEDRGNTEAFF. Written as DNA, the CDR3 is TGCGCCAGCAGCGAAGACAGGGGAAACACTGAAGCTTTCTTT.